These T cell receptor beta chains were read from a single sample in a study of T-cell memory formation after mild COVID-19. TCRdb re-called the 5' RACE reads through MiXCR, storing one row per CDR3 protein. The sample has approximately 180,000 distinct CDR3 sequences; 15% to 20% are singletons. The sequencing input was PBMCs or a T cell subset sorted from them (not recorded which). Every receptor here comes from an adult woman who had mild COVID-19 (a few samples of this study predate the infection). Cell type and time point are not known. Both conserved end residues are part of each CDR3.

v_call,j_call,cdr3_aa
TRBV12-3/TRBV12-4,TRBJ1-1,CASSPRQGGTEAFF
TRBV20-1,TRBJ2-5,CSAESPPSGVQETQYF
TRBV20-1,TRBJ1-2,CSASRTLTNYGYTF
TRBV12-3/TRBV12-4,TRBJ2-7,CASSFGLDYEQYF
TRBV7-8,TRBJ2-3,CASSGGRDFADTQYF
TRBV3-1,TRBJ1-1,CASSQLQGVEAFF
TRBV5-1,TRBJ2-5,CASSLSPSGGTQETQYF
TRBV7-2,TRBJ2-4,CASSLAVIAKNIQYF
TRBV7-8,TRBJ2-1,CASSPTPSTGDQFF
TRBV20-1,TRBJ2-7,CSARGTSGGAHEQYF
TRBV7-2,TRBJ2-7,CASSYEGTTPRQYF
TRBV19,TRBJ2-5,CASRSGHLQETQYF
TRBV10-3,TRBJ2-5,CAISEYELGQTQYF
TRBV9,TRBJ2-1,CASSARTSYNEQFF
TRBV5-5,TRBJ2-2,CASSLDRGWPGRELFF
TRBV29-1,TRBJ1-2,CSAEGGPRYGYTF
TRBV4-1,TRBJ2-5,CASSPNPGQGQETQYF